A selection of T cell receptor beta chains follows, all from one sample in a study of Ad26.COV2.S vaccination and SARS-CoV-2 variants. Some clones are missing from TCRdb's copy, which holds only in-frame ones; the method was immunoSEQ multiplex PCR. Of hundreds of thousands of clones in the sample, 75% to 90% were seen once. Material: peripheral blood, obtained in a trial of Ad26.COV2.S vaccine versus placebo. The receptors were sampled from a person aged 18-60 years who received the Ad26.COV2.S COVID-19 vaccine or a placebo. Both conserved end residues are part of each CDR3. A D gene is named only where the DNA matches it firmly.

CDR3 | J | D | V
CASSPRTGMSYNEQFF | TRBJ2-1 | TRBD1 | TRBV7-2
CASSWVGRGANYGYTF | TRBJ1-2 | . | TRBV27
CASSPSPGRPYEQYF | TRBJ2-7 | . | TRBV7-8
CASSLVPEQFF | TRBJ2-1 | . | TRBV7-9
CASSSTSFVGNTIYF | TRBJ1-3 | . | TRBV7-6
CASSLDRTGYYGYTF | TRBJ1-2 | . | TRBV11-2
CASSQGIGQVAQPQHF | TRBJ1-5 | TRBD1 | TRBV4-2
CASSPHLGGVDSPLHF | TRBJ1-6 | . | TRBV5-1
CASSRSGTGNSPLHF | TRBJ1-6 | TRBD1 | TRBV4-3
CASSESGTANTEAFF | TRBJ1-1 | TRBD1 | TRBV10-1
CASSLGSAGNTIYF | TRBJ1-3 | . | TRBV5-1
CASRNGQGRNTGELFF | TRBJ2-2 | TRBD1 | TRBV5-4
CASSPRTGDQPQHF | TRBJ1-5 | TRBD1 | TRBV3-1/TRBV3-2
CASSLDNTYEQYF | TRBJ2-7 | . | TRBV27
CASSPTLTGLNEKLFF | TRBJ1-4 | TRBD1 | TRBV4-3
CASSLGGENTEAFF | TRBJ1-1 | TRBD1 | TRBV11-3
CASSLLPGTGNEKLFF | TRBJ1-4 | TRBD1 | TRBV28
CASTPRAGIRELFF | TRBJ2-2 | . | TRBV19
CASSTLDGELFF | TRBJ2-2 | . | TRBV19
CASSDLGTYSYEQYF | TRBJ2-7 | . | TRBV2
CSASKTGFGSNQPQHF | TRBJ1-5 | . | TRBV20-1
CATIGQGRTGELFF | TRBJ2-2 | TRBD1 | TRBV19
CASSMRETQYF | TRBJ2-5 | . | TRBV28
CASSYAPDLNYGYTF | TRBJ1-2 | . | TRBV6-2/TRBV6-3
CASSIRLAGGNEQFF | TRBJ2-1 | TRBD2 | TRBV19
CASSLVGRRTDTQYF | TRBJ2-3 | . | TRBV5-1
CSVMDSMNTEAFF | TRBJ1-1 | . | TRBV29-1